Sequencing of this T cell receptor (beta chain) was carried out in a study of cytomegalovirus exposure and HLA in healthy donors. The PCR had 60 Vbeta and 13 Jbeta primers. Sequencing was performed with immunoSEQ multiplex PCR; in TCRdb, only in-frame clones are kept and a portion is missing. Among about 160,000 clones listed, more than 75% were seen once. Regarding this clone: As yet, its antigen is unknown.

CDR1 is LGHNA, CDR2 YNFKEQ, per germline. Trimming removed 2 bases from V and 4 bases from J, with 9 bases in between. CDR3 length: 14 amino acids. Study observations and caveats: While the bulk of TCR sequences proved rare, some public TCRs turned up in many donors. The authors later linked a missense DCLRE1C variant to TCR beta V- and J-gene trimming. A later analysis by the authors found several of the most significant clusters apparently linked to common viral pathogens.

The TCR sequence derives from a girl aged 2 to 9 in good health and CMV-seropositive. The rearrangement links TRBV4-2 to TRBJ1-5, with D tentatively TRBD1 (6 bases). Specimen: PBMCs. The CDR3 DNA follows: TGTGCCAGCAGCCAAAGGGGGGGGAATCAGCCCCAGCATTTT. It is translated as CASSQRGGNQPQHF.